This TCR beta chain was recovered during a study of early T cells in non-severe SARS-CoV-2 infection. The wider study: With bulk RNA from unsorted whole blood as input, sequencing yielded unpaired chains.

With 6 bases removed from V and 4 bases from J, the gap between germline ends came to 9 bases. CDR1 is MDHEN, CDR2 SYDVKM, per germline. The CDR3 runs to 12 residues. Unique molecular identifiers tagged individual cDNA molecules. MiXCR was run by TCRdb on the 5' RACE reads, yielding one entry per CDR3 protein. Among about 66,000 distinct CDR3 sequences listed, around 9% were seen once. Study-wide findings and caveats: Matches to VDJdb favored anti-spike CD8 responses and missed private and CD4 specificities.

This clonotype occurred a few times. Its antigen is unknown. The rearrangement links TRBV28 to TRBJ1-2, with a tentative D call TRBD1 (5 bases). The origin of this receptor is an adult who was a healthcare worker with PCR-confirmed SARS-CoV-2 infection or an uninfected control (not recorded which). The sample consisted of whole blood. The CDR3 bases are TGTGCCAGCAGAACAGGCGGCTATGGCTACACCTTC. Encoded protein: CASRTGGYGYTF.